The T cell receptor (beta chain) under discussion was sequenced for a study of beta chain features in type 1 diabetes. Sequencing targeted expressed TCRB transcripts, as all isolated RNA had been reverse transcribed. The data were produced by immunoSEQ multiplex PCR, yet TCRdb's version contains in-frame clones alone and is incomplete. The table shows around 340,000 clones, with about 20% occurring only once. This clone was detected only a few times. The target antigen is unknown. Findings of the study overall: At VDJ recombination sites, type 1 diabetes patients had fewer insertions and more deleted nucleotides. Type 1 diabetes patients had moderately but significantly shorter TCRB CDR3s in all four CD4+ subsets.

What was sequenced was naive CD4+ T cells from blood. The clonotype originates from a young woman in good health.

The CDR3 is CASSIGTGKREQYF. The CDR3, as DNA: TGCGCCAGCAGCATTGGGACAGGGAAGCGCGAGCAGTACTTC. The chain has TRBV5-1 and TRBJ2-7; TRBD1 agrees at 9 bases. Germline values: CDR1 SGHRS, CDR2 YFSETQ. This CDR3 has 14 residues. With V trimmed by 4 bases and J by 6 bases, 8 bases remained unmatched.